This T cell receptor beta chain was identified in a study of cytomegalovirus exposure and HLA in healthy donors. CDR1 and CDR2 (germline): SQVTM, ANQGSEA. The V end lost 5 bases, the J end lost 5 bases, and 13 bases lay between the germline ends. This CDR3 is built from 13 residues. Data came from immunoSEQ multiplex PCR; TCRdb stores just in-frame clones and leaves some out. Of 150,000 to 200,000 clones in the sample, 85% are singletons; the top ten hold 2% to 2.5%. The sample comprised PBMCs. This sequence joins TRBV29-1 and TRBJ1-5; D perhaps matches TRBD1 (5 bases). The receptor was isolated from a man aged 30-40 years in good health and CMV-seropositive. CDR3 sequence (DNA): TGCAGCGTTTCGTGGCAGGGCCATCAGCCCCAGCATTTT. Protein sequence: CSVSWQGHQPQHF.